This T cell receptor beta chain was obtained from a study of blood T cells in healthy people across ages. Primers used in a second PCR of roughly 6 to 12 cycles were a sample-barcoded 5' primer and a J-beta primer mix. TCRdb re-derived calls from the 5' RACE reads in MiXCR, one entry per CDR3 protein. This table has roughly 800,000 distinct CDR3 sequences, just under 25% appearing once. V shed 3 bases and J shed 1 base, with 12 bases lying between them. CDR1 SQVTM and CDR2 ANQGSEA come from the germline V gene. The CDR3 spans 14 residues. This clonotype was counted at least ten times. These data were also reused for a study on T cells of mothers and their children.

Sequences were obtained from blood. The origin of this receptor is a boy younger than 18 in good health. V and J are TRBV29-1 and TRBJ2-5; D may be TRBD1 (6 bases). The CDR3 protein is CSVDSGQIQETQYF. The CDR3 DNA sequence: TGCAGCGTTGACTCCGGACAGATCCAAGAGACCCAGTACTTC.